These T cell receptor beta chains were read from a single sample in a study of blood T cell repertoires in COVID-19. This table comes from immunoSEQ multiplex PCR, and its TCRdb copy is limited to in-frame clones, with some not included. The data contain some 490,000 clones, less than 90% of them singletons. Sequencing used PBMCs or T cells enriched from blood (not recorded which). The receptors originated from a woman aged 60-75 years who had recovered from COVID-19. The CDR3 runs from the conserved cysteine through the conserved F or W. D genes are given only for firm matches. Expanded clones get a size class; other rows say once, few or many, or leave the size out.

D: NA
J: TRBJ1-1
size: NA
V: TRBV11-3
DNA: TGTGCCAGCAGCTTAGCTCCCACAGGATTTGAAGCTTTCTTT
CDR3: CASSLAPTGFEAFF

D: NA
J: TRBJ2-1
size: NA
V: TRBV24-1
DNA: TGTGCCACCAGTGATTTGCTCAGGCAGCAGTTCTTC
CDR3: CATSDLLRQQFF

D: TRBD1
J: TRBJ2-3
size: NA
V: TRBV4-1
DNA: TGCGCCAGCAGCCAAAGGGTATCGGGACAGGCCAGCACAGATACGCAGTATTTT
CDR3: CASSQRVSGQASTDTQYF

D: TRBD2
J: TRBJ2-3
size: NA
V: TRBV7-9
DNA: TGTGCCAGCAGCCCCCGGACTAGCCGTGGGGTTGATACGCAGTATTTT
CDR3: CASSPRTSRGVDTQYF

D: TRBD2
J: TRBJ2-3
size: NA
V: TRBV5-1
DNA: TGCGCCAGCAGACGAGCGGGGAATTTGGCAGATACGCAGTATTTT
CDR3: CASRRAGNLADTQYF

D: TRBD1
J: TRBJ1-6
size: few
V: TRBV10-1
DNA: TGCGCCAGCAGCCGGGACAGGGAGAATTCACCCCTCCACTTT
CDR3: CASSRDRENSPLHF

D: NA
J: TRBJ1-1
size: NA
V: TRBV18
DNA: TGTGCCAGCTCACAAGACATTAACAGGGTAAACACTGAAGCTTTCTTT
CDR3: CASSQDINRVNTEAFF

D: NA
J: TRBJ1-2
size: NA
V: TRBV25-1
DNA: TGTGCCAGCAGTGAAGTACAGACCGAACTCTATGGCTACACCTTC
CDR3: CASSEVQTELYGYTF

D: NA
J: TRBJ1-1
size: NA
V: TRBV5-1
DNA: TGCGCCAGCAGCTTGGATTCGGGGAACACTGAAGCTTTCTTT
CDR3: CASSLDSGNTEAFF

D: NA
J: TRBJ2-7
size: NA
V: TRBV15
DNA: TGTGCCACCAGCCCCAGGGGCGACTCCTACGAGCAGTACTTC
CDR3: CATSPRGDSYEQYF

D: NA
J: TRBJ1-1
size: NA
V: TRBV7-2
DNA: TGTGCCAGCAGCTTCGAGGGTATAAAGCCTGAAGCTTTCTTT
CDR3: CASSFEGIKPEAFF

D: TRBD1
J: TRBJ1-2
size: few
V: TRBV7-2
DNA: TGTGCCAGCAGCCGACAGGGGTTAACTGGCTACACCTTC
CDR3: CASSRQGLTGYTF

D: TRBD2
J: TRBJ2-5
size: NA
V: TRBV25-1
DNA: TGTGCCAGCAGTGAATCCCGGGGGGGGGCTGAGACCCAGTACTTC
CDR3: CASSESRGGAETQYF

D: NA
J: TRBJ1-2
size: few
V: TRBV5-6
DNA: TGTGCCAGCAGCTTGGACAGCTATATTAACTATGGCTACACCTTC
CDR3: CASSLDSYINYGYTF

D: TRBD1
J: TRBJ2-1
size: NA
V: TRBV5-1
DNA: TGCGCCAGCAGCTTGGAGGGACAGGACTACAATGAGCAGTTCTTC
CDR3: CASSLEGQDYNEQFF

D: TRBD2
J: TRBJ2-3
size: NA
V: TRBV5-1
DNA: TGCGCCAGCACCGGAGGGCTAGCGGGGGGCACAGATACGCAGTATTTT
CDR3: CASTGGLAGGTDTQYF

D: TRBD1
J: TRBJ2-1
size: NA
V: TRBV2
DNA: TGTGCCAGCAGTGGACAGGGGGCCGTCGGCAATGAGCAGTTCTTC
CDR3: CASSGQGAVGNEQFF

D: TRBD1
J: TRBJ2-1
size: NA
V: TRBV11-2
DNA: TGTGCCAGCACCTGGACAGGGGCCTACAATGAGCAGTTCTTC
CDR3: CASTWTGAYNEQFF

D: NA
J: TRBJ1-5
size: NA
V: TRBV30
DNA: TGTGCCTGGAGTGTGGGGGGGGTCCTCAATCAGCCCCAGCATTTT
CDR3: CAWSVGGVLNQPQHF

D: TRBD1
J: TRBJ2-3
size: NA
V: TRBV5-1
DNA: TGCGCCAGCAGCTTGGTCGGGACAGGGGCAGATACGCAGTATTTT
CDR3: CASSLVGTGADTQYF